This TCR beta chain is from a study of T cells in Graves' hyperthyroidism and ophthalmopathy. From RNA transcripts, TCR beta CDR3 regions were amplified. The primer set for the first-round RT-PCR of the TCR CDR3 was HTBI. From the multiplex PCR reads, TCRdb called clonotypes with MiXCR, one entry per CDR3 protein. The sample has some 690,000 distinct CDR3 sequences, 15% to 20% seen once. Study-wide results and caveats: The model made its ophthalmopathy prediction, and onset followed a median about 5.9 months later. Among clonotypes expanded in thyroid above 0.001, most were also found in blood. A 13 V-J model separated ophthalmopathy from stable hyperthyroidism.

No progression to ophthalmopathy during 18 months of follow-up defined stable disease. Germline V gene lookup returns CDR1 SGHAT and CDR2 FQNNGV. Trimming removed 9 bases from V and 7 bases from J; junction bases left unmatched: 6. CDR3 size: 13 residues. This clonotype occurred once. Its antigen is not identified. Sequences were obtained from blood. The V call is TRBV11-2, the J call TRBJ1-6, with TRBD1 matching over 7 bases. This clonotype originated in a man in his fifties or sixties with Graves' hyperthyroidism. CDR3 sequence reads: CASAGQMNSPLHF. CDR3 bases: TGTGCCAGTGCGGGACAGATGAATTCACCCCTCCACTTT. The whole variable domain, remainder taken from reference TRBV11-2 and TRBJ1-6, is EAGVAQSPRYKIIEKRQSVAFWCNPISGHATLYWYQQILGQGPKLLIQFQNNGVVDDSQLPKDRFSAERLKGVDSTLKIQPAKLEDSAVYLCASAGQMNSPLHFGNGTRLTVT.